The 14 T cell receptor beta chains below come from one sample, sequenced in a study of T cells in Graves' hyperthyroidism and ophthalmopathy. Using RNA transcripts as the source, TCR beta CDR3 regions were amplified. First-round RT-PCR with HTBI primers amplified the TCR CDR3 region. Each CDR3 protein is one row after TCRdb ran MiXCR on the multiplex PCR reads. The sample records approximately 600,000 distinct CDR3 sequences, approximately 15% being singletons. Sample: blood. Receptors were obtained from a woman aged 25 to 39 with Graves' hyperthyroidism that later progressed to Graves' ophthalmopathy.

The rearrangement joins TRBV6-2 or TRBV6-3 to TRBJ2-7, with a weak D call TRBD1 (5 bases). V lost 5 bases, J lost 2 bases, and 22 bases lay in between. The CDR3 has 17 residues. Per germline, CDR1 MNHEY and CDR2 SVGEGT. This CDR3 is CASSPRRPQEKPYEQYF. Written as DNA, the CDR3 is TGTGCCAGCAGTCCCCGAAGGCCACAGGAGAAGCCCTACGAGCAGTACTTC.

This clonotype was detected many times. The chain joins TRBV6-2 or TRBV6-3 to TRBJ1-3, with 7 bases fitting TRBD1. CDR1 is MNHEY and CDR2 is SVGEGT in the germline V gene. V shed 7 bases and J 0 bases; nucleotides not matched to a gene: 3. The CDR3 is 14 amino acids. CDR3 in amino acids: CASTWDSSGNTIYF. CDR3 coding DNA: TGTGCCAGCACTTGGGACAGCTCTGGAAACACCATATATTTT.

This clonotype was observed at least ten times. CDR3 nucleotide sequence: TGTGCCAGCAGCCCTTGGACGGCCAACACCGGGGAGCTGTTTTTT. It is translated as CASSPWTANTGELFF. This chain links TRBV12-3 or TRBV12-4 with TRBJ2-2; D remains ambiguous. Between the trimmed V and J ends, which lost 6 bases and 2 bases, there was a span of 13 bases. The CDR3 is 15 amino acids.

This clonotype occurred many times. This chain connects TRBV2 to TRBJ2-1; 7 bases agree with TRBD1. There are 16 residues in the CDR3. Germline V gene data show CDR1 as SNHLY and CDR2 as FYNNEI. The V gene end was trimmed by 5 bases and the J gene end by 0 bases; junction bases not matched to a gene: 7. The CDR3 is CASSQEQGNSYNEQFF. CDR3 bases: TGTGCCAGCAGTCAAGAACAGGGGAACTCCTACAATGAGCAGTTCTTC.

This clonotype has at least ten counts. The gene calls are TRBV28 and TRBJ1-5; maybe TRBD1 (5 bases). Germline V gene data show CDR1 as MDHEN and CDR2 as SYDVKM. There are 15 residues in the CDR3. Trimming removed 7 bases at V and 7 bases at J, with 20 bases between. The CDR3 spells CASKSGSKEGQPQHF. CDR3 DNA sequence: TGTGCCAGCAAATCCGGGTCCAAGGAGGGGCAGCCCCAGCATTTT.

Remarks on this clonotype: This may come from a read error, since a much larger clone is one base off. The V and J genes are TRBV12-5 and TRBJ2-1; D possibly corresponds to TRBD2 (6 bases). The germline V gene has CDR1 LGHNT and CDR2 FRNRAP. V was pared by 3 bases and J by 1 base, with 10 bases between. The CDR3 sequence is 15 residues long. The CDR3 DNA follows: TGTGCTAGTGGTTTTGGGGACTTATCCTACAATGAGCAGTTCTTC. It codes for CASGFGDLSYNEQFF.

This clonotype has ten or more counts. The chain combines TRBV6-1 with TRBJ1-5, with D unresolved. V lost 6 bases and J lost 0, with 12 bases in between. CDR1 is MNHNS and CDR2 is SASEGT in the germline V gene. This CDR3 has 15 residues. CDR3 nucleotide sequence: TGTGCCAGCAGCCCCGAGGACGGTAGCAATCAGCCCCAGCATTTT. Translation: CASSPEDGSNQPQHF.

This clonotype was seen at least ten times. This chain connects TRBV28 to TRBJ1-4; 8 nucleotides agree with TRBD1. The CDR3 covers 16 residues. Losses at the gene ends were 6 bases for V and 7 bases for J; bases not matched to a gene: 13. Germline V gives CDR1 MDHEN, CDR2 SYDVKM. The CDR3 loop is CASSPRTGLLREKLFF. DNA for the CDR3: TGTGCCAGCAGCCCTAGGACAGGGTTGCTCCGTGAAAAACTGTTTTTT.

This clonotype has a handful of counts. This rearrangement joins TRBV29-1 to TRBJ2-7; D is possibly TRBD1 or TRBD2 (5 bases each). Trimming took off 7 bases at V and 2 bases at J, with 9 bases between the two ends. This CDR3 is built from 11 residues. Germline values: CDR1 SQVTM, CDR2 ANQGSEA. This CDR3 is CSAVGAYEQYF. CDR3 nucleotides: TGCAGCGCTGTGGGGGCCTACGAGCAGTACTTC.

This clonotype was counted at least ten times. The CDR3 DNA follows: TGTGCCACCAGCAGAGATAGGGGACTAACCTACAATGAGCAGTTCTTC. Protein sequence: CATSRDRGLTYNEQFF. The rearrangement uses TRBV15 and TRBJ2-1, with TRBD2 matching 7 bases. CDR1 and CDR2 from the germline V gene are LNHNV and YYDKDF (reference sequence). This CDR3 is built from 16 residues. Losses at the gene ends were 0 bases for V and 2 bases for J; bases not matched to a gene: 4.

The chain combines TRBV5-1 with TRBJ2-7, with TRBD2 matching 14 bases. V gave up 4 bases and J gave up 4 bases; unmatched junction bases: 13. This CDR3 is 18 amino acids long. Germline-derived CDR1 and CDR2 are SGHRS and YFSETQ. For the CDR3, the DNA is TGCGCCAGCAGCCTCGAACCAGGGACTAGCGGGAGACGGTACGAGCAGTACTTC. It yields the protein CASSLEPGTSGRRYEQYF.

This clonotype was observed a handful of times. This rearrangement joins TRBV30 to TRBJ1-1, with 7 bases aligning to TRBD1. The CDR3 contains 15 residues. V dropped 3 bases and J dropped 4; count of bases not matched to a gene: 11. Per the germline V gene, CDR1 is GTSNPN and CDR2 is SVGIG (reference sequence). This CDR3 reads CAWSSREGAATEAFF. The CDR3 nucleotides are TGTGCCTGGAGCTCTCGGGAGGGGGCGGCCACTGAAGCTTTCTTT.

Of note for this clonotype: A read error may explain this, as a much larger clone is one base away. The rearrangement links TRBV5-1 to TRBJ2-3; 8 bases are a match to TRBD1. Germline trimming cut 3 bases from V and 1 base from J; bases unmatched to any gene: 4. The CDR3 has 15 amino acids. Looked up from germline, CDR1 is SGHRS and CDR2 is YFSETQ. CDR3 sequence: CASSWGTGGTDTQYF. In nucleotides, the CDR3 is TGCGCCAGCAGCTGGGGGACAGGAGGCACAGATACGCAGTATTTT.

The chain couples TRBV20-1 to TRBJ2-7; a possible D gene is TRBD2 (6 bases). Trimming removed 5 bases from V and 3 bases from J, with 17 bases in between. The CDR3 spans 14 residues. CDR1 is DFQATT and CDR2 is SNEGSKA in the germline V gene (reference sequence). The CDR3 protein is CSAPLAALIYEQYF. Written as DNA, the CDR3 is TGCAGTGCTCCATTAGCGGCACTCATCTACGAGCAGTACTTC.